The sequence of this T cell receptor (beta chain) was determined in a study of response to subunit inactivated influenza vaccine. MiXCR was run by TCRdb on the RT-PCR reads, yielding one entry per CDR3 protein. This table has some 800,000 distinct CDR3 sequences, approximately 21% appearing once. V lost 1 base to trimming and J lost 6 bases; unmatched junction nucleotides: 7. The CDR3 runs 16 residues. The TCR originated in a man between 45 and 60 years old who received an inactivated influenza vaccine. V is TRBV12-3 or TRBV12-4 and J is TRBJ2-3, with 10 bases lining up with TRBD2. The sample here was PBMCs from blood, taken 5 to 6 days after vaccination. The CDR3 nucleotides read TGTGCCAGCAGTTTAGGGTCTAGCGGGGGTCGGGATACGCAGTATTTT. Protein: CASSLGSSGGRDTQYF.